This TCR beta chain was obtained from a study of cytomegalovirus exposure and HLA in healthy donors. Study-wide context: In an earlier analysis, around 100 million unique TCR beta sequences were found from some 180 million T cells. Study-level results: Investigators reported 164 TCR beta chains as tied to cytomegalovirus. Reportedly, a later analysis found an Asian-associated ancestry cluster had fewer N-insertions than the approximately 700-donor mean.

With respect to this clone: The antigen remains unidentified.

PCR used 60 Vbeta primers and 13 Jbeta primers. Some clones are missing from TCRdb's copy, which holds only in-frame ones; the method was immunoSEQ multiplex PCR. Of around 130,000 clones listed, around 75% are singletons. The sequenced sample consisted of PBMCs. This sequence originates from a woman in her thirties in good health and CMV-seronegative.

As DNA, the CDR3 is TGTGCCAGCAGTTTAGAAGGACTAGCCCCCGGCGAGCAGTACTTC. Protein: CASSLEGLAPGEQYF. V usage is TRBV27 and J usage is TRBJ2-7; 8 bases align to TRBD2. This CDR3 spans 15 amino acids. Trimming at V came to 2 bases and at J to 6 bases, leaving 9 bases not matched to a gene. The germline gives CDR1 MNHEY, CDR2 SMNVEV (reference sequence).